The source of this T cell receptor beta chain is a study of cytomegalovirus exposure and HLA in healthy donors (dated by TCRdb to 2016 to 2017). With respect to the entire study: In an earlier analysis of roughly 500 of the donors, 250 to 300 Gb of sequence data and 90 million to 120 million unique TCR beta sequences from some 170 million T cells were reported. An early release covering roughly 580 HLA-typed donors comprised approximately 290 gigabases of sequencing data and roughly 85 million unique TCR sequences. The genetic ancestry cluster associated with self-reported Caucasian donors included roughly four fifths of the roughly 400 genotyped donors. The study aimed to test whether signatures of past pathogen exposure could be identified by cataloging public T cell receptors. Using immunosequencing, the study profiled T cell repertoires from fewer than 850 subjects and related those repertoires to cytomegalovirus serostatus. A separate validation cohort of roughly 130 different subjects was used in addition to the approximately 670-subject first cohort. To predict cytomegalovirus infection status, the study combined high-throughput TCR immunosequencing, statistical association of individual TCRs with disease status, and machine learning. A later analysis re-analyzed previously published TCR beta repertoires from 600 to 850 donors and added high-resolution HLA genotyping to study TCR occurrence patterns. Rather than drawing on any new phenotypic data, the later analysis identified candidate immune exposures from TCR beta sequences and the way those sequences occurred across donors. To decide whether each TCR beta V gene segment behaved as functional or pseudogenic, an earlier analysis of approximately 590 of the donors relied on high-throughput TCR beta sequencing. Donor age, sex, ethnicity and CMV serostatus were compiled alongside the repertoire data. In a later genetic analysis, genome-wide SNP genotypes for about 55% of the 666 donors were used, and that subset was treated as a discovery cohort. All discovery cohort repertoires had been generated using a single sequencing platform. Class I and class II HLA loci were covered by the typing at four-digit resolution. The number of typed donors differed by locus: 629-630 for A, B, C, DRB1 and DQB1; some 500 for DQA1; 606 for DPA1; and roughly 450 for DPB1. Roughly 5 DR-DQ haplotypes were handled as single units for association and clustering because linkage in the cohort was strong. On average, roughly 200,000 unique TCR beta nucleotide sequences were sequenced per donor among roughly 430 genotyped donors of the cohort, with approximately 18% of those sequences being non-productive.

The cohort comprised some 700 healthy bone marrow donors. All cohort members were sampled while nominally healthy, although unrecorded immune exposures were likely present. The donor was CMV seronegative and was included in the group of around 320 seronegative cohort members. Every donor gave a peripheral blood sample, and the peripheral blood mononuclear cells from that sample were used for TCR beta sequencing. The Qiagen DNeasy Blood Extraction Kit was used to extract genomic DNA from the blood cell samples. General study outcomes and caveats: Correlated functional status among segregating V segments might reflect linkage disequilibrium, but an unknown experimental factor could not be ruled out. Because HLA typing was missing for some donors at each locus, association tests included only the typed subset. The authors suggested that the approach could potentially be extended to other disease states and immunological phenotypes. A cluster of highly shared sequence variants was judged likely to be a technical artifact of the sequencing pipeline. An earlier analysis of approximately 590 of the donors showed that most TCR beta V segments appeared in productive rearrangements either about 87% or about 30% of the time, which broadly matched IMGT annotations. A further reported finding was that TCR beta sequences accurately predicted the HLA-A and HLA-B alleles for most subjects in the first cohort. In this cohort, only TCR beta chains were sequenced, and detectable features were limited by the absence of alpha or paired-chain data. An association between a missense DCLRE1C variant and V-gene and J-gene trimming of TCR beta chains was found in a later genetic analysis and replicated in an independent cohort. In a later analysis, most CMV-associated TCR beta chains were found to appear HLA-restricted, with HLA associations seemingly driven largely by CMV exposure. The presence/absence analyses assumed that sequencing depth was roughly uniform across donors, and that assumption may not be true. When HLA alleles, especially DR and DQ, strongly co-occurred, TCR associations were difficult to assign to individual alleles. Some IMGT-functional V segments, including TRBV6-2 and TRBV6-3, could not be distinguished by the 87-base-pair reads and were therefore excluded. According to a later genetic analysis, donors in an Asian-associated ancestry cluster had fewer N-insertions in productive TCRs than the roughly 670-donor mean. In vitro tests confirmed that a few of the cytomegalovirus-associated TCR beta chains recognize cytomegalovirus antigens. A later analysis found that TCR association rates varied across HLA loci, with DRB1 alleles showing the most associated TCRs and HLA-C alleles the fewest. Most TCR sequences were seen in very few donors, while some public TCRs were found in many individuals. According to a later analysis, parvovirus B19, influenza, CMV and Epstein-Barr virus appeared linked to several top co-occurrence clusters. CMV serostatus was the only immune exposure information available for the cohort. Because counts were too low, some 17 rarely observed V segments, including chromosome 9 orphons, were excluded from the earlier analysis of 587 of the donors. A total of 164 TCR beta chains were listed by the study as associated with cytomegalovirus. A later analysis associated roughly 17,000 TCR beta sequences with specific HLA alleles at a false discovery rate of 0.05. The classifier was reported to diagnose cytomegalovirus status with high specificity and sensitivity in both the original cohort and the validation cohort. In a later analysis, HLA-associated TCR beta chains showed more clonal expansion and lower generation probabilities than non-associated chains that were equally common.

As to this clone: The specificity of this receptor is unknown. No base qualities exist here, and no much larger clone lies one base off it.

The junction shows trimming of 3 bases on V and 5 bases on J, plus 10 bases between the germline ends. The CDR3, cysteine through phenylalanine, is 14 amino acids long. Only the CDR3 DNA stays, 42 bases, in frame from base 1. CDR1 and CDR2 are read off the germline V gene as MNHNS and SASEGT. Library generation was performed with the immunoSEQ multiplex PCR assay. For the multiplex PCR, a mixture combining 60 forward primers for TCR Vbeta segments and 13 reverse primers for TCR Jbeta segments was used. The CDR3 region of rearranged TCR beta genes was amplified from genomic DNA by a multiplex PCR assay. The amplified TCR beta libraries were sequenced on the Illumina HiSeq System as 87-base-pair reads. For the original study's pipeline: Across the 700 or so repertoires, a later analysis counted 80 million or so unique TCR beta chains, around 11 million of which were shared by at least two donors. Raw reads were error-corrected and collapsed into unique sequences with a nearest-neighbor algorithm that merged closely related sequences to remove PCR and sequencing errors. CDR3 sequences were aligned to IMGT reference sequences to assign V, D and J gene segments. Each retained sequence needed at least a six-nucleotide match to both a V gene segment and a J gene segment. Rearrangements were classified as productive when the CDR3 lacked stop codons and remained in frame with V and J, and all other rearrangements were classified as non-productive. CDR3 was defined by IMGT convention, running from the second conserved V-encoded cysteine to the conserved J-encoded phenylalanine. In an earlier analysis of approximately 500 of the donors, sequences lacking an unambiguous match to a single V gene segment were excluded. An earlier analysis of roughly 590 of the donors called V segments functional above 56.7% productive rearrangements and segregating when the between-donor standard deviation exceeded 5%. To diagnose cytomegalovirus status from the catalog of TCR beta chain sequences, a statistical classification framework was built. A later analysis assigned V and J genes by comparing TCR nucleotide sequences with IMGT/GENE-DB human TR gene sequences. The TCRdist pipeline was used in a later analysis to assign CDR3 sequences and most-parsimonious VDJ recombination scenarios. In a later analysis, each TCR beta chain was defined by its CDR3 amino acid sequence together with its V-gene family, and reads without a unique V-gene family were excluded. To address suspected cross-contamination and a sequencing artifact, a later analysis removed around 590 highly shared, low-generation-probability nucleotide sequences. For each public chain, a later analysis derived a clonal expansion index from normalized ranks of inferred template counts within each repertoire. Generation probabilities in a later analysis came from a VDJ recombination model fitted to out-of-frame rearrangements, and those results were checked against IGoR. A later analysis scored TCR-TCR, TCR-HLA and TCR-CMV co-occurrence with hypergeometric tests, applying a repertoire-size bias correction to TCR pairs. To estimate false discovery rates, a later analysis permuted the HLA or CMV assignments 20 times. In a later analysis, co-occurring TCRs were grouped using DBSCAN, with TCRdist sequence similarity added in when clustering inside HLA-allele-positive subsets. Co-occurrence clustering excluded repertoires with fewer than 30,000 or more than 120,000 public chains, plus five with anomalous nucleotide sharing. Sourced from immuneACCESS, this table was stored by TCRdb with only in-frame sequences that have V and J called. A share of the clones is absent; for the studies checked, an unresolved V gene accounts for under half, and the remainder has no known explanation. Clonal size and the V and J genes are those of that table, whereas D and trimming came from the DNA. In all, the sample holds over 150,000 clones, and roughly 80% of those were seen once. Jointly, the top ten make up 2% to 2.5% of the sample.

Rearrangement joined TRBV6-1 to TRBJ1-4; TRBD1 might be the D gene, on 6 matching bases. The TCR sequence derives from a male donor in good health and CMV-seronegative. The sample consisted of PBMCs. In nucleotide form, the sequence is TGTGCCAGCAGTGATTCGCAGGGGAATGAAAAACTGTTTTTT. It is translated as CASSDSQGNEKLFF.